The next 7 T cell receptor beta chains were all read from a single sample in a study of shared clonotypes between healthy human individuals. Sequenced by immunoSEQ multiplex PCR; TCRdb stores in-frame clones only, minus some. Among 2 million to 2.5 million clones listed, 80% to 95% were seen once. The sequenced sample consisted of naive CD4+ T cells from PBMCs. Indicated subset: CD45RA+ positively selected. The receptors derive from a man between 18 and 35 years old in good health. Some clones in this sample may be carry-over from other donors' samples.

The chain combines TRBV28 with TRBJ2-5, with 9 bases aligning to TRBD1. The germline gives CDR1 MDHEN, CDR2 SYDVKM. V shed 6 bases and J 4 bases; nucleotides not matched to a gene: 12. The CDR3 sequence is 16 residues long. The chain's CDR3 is CASSVTGTGRRETQYF. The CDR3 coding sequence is TGTGCCAGCAGCGTAACTGGGACAGGGCGGAGAGAGACCCAGTACTTC.

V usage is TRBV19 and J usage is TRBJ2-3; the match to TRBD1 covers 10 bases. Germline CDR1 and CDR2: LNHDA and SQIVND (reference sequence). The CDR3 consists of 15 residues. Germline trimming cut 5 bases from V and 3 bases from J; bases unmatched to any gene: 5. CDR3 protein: CASSLRTGGTDTQYF. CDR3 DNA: TGTGCCAGTAGTTTGCGGACAGGGGGTACAGATACGCAGTATTTT.

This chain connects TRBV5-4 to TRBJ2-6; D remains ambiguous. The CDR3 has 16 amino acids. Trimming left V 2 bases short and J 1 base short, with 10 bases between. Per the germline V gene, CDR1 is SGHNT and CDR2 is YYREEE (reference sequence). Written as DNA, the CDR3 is TGTGCCAGCAGCTTCCTTCCTTATTCTGGGGCCAACGTCCTGACTTTC. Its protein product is CASSFLPYSGANVLTF.

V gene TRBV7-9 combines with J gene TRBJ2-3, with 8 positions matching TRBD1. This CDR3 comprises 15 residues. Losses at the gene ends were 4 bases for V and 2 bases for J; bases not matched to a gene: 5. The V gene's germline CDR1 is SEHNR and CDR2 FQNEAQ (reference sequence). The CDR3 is CASSSGQGLTDTQYF. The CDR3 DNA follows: TGTGCCAGCAGCTCAGGACAGGGCCTCACAGATACGCAGTATTTT.

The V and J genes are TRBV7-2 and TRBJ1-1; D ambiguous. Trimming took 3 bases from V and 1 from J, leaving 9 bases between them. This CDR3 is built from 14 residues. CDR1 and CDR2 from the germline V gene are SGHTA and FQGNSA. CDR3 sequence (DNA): TGTGCCAGCAGCTTTTCTGGTCGGAACACTGAAGCTTTCTTT. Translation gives CASSFSGRNTEAFF.

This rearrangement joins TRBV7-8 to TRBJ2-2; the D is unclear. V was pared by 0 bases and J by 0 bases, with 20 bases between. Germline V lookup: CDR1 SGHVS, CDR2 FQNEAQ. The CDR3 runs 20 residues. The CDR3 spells CASSLARARGEGSNTGELFF. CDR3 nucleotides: TGTGCCAGCAGCTTAGCCCGCGCACGCGGAGAAGGGTCGAACACCGGGGAGCTGTTTTTT. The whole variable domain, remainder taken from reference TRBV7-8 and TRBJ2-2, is GAGVSQSPRYKVAKRGQDVALRCDPISGHVSLFWYQQALGQGPEFLTYFQNEAQLDKSGLPSDRFFAERPEGSVSTLKIQRTQQEDSAVYLCASSLARARGEGSNTGELFFGEGSRLTVL.

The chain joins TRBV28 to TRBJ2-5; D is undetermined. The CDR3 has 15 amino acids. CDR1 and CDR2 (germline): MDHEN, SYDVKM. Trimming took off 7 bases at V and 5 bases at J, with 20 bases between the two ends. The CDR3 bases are TGTGCCAGCAACCTTCCTGATACGACTGGGGAGACCCAGTACTTC. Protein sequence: CASNLPDTTGETQYF.